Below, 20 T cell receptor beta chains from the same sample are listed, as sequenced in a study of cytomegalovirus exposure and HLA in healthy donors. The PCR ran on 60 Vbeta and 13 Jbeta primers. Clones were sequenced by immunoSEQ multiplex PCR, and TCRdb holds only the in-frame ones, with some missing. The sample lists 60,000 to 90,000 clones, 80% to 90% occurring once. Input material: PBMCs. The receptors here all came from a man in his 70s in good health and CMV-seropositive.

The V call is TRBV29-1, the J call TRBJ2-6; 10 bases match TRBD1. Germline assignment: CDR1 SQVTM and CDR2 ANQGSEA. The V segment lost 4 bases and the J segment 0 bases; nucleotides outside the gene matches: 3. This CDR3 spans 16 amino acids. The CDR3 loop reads CSVAGTGDSGANVLTF. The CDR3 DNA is TGCAGCGTTGCGGGGACAGGGGACTCTGGGGCCAACGTCCTGACTTTC.

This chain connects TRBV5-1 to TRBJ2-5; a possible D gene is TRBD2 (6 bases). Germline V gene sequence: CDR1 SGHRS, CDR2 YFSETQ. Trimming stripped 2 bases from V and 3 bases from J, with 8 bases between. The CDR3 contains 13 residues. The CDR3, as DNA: TGCGCCAGCAGCTTCACGGGAGAAGAGACCCAGTACTTC. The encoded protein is CASSFTGEETQYF.

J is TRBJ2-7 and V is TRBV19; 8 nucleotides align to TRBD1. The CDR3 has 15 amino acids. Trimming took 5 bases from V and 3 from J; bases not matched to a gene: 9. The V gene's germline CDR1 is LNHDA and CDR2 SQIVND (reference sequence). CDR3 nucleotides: TGTGCCAGTAGTTTCCAGGGGGCGGTTCACTACGAGCAGTACTTC. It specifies CASSFQGAVHYEQYF.

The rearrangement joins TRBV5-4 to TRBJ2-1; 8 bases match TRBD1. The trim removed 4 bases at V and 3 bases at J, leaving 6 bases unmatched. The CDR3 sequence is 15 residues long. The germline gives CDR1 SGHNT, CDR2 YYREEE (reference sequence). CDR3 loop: CASSRVGQGYNEQFF. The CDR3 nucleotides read TGTGCCAGCAGCCGAGTCGGACAGGGCTACAATGAGCAGTTCTTC.

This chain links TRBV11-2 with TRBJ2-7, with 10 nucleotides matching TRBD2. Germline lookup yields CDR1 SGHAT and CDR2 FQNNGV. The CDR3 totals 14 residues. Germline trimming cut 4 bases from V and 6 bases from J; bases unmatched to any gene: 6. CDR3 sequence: CASSYLAGGAEQYF. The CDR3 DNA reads TGTGCCAGCAGCTATTTAGCGGGAGGCGCCGAGCAGTACTTC.

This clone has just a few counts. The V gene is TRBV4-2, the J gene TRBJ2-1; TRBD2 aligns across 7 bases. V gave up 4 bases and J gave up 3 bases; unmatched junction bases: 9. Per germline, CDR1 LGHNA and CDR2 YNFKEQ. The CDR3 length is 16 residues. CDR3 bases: TGTGCCAGCAGCCCCCGCACGGGAGGTAGCTACAATGAGCAGTTCTTC. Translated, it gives CASSPRTGGSYNEQFF.

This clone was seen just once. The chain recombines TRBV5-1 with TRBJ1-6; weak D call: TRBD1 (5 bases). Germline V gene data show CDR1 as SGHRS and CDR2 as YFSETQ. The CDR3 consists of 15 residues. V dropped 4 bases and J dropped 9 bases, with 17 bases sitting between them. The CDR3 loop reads CASSATQELASPLHF. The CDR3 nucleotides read TGCGCCAGCAGCGCCACACAGGAATTGGCTTCACCCCTCCACTTT.

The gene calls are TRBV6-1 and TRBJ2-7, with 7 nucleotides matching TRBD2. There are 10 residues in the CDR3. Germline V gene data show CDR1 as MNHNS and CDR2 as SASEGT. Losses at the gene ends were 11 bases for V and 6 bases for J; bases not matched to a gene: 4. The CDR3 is CAGGVAEQYF. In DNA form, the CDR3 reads TGTGCCGGGGGGGTCGCCGAGCAGTACTTC.

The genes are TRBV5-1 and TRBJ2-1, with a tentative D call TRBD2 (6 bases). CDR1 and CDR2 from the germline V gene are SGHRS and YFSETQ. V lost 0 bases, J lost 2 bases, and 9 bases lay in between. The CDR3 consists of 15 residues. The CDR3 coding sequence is TGCGCCAGCAGCTTGGCGGGGGATACCTACAATGAGCAGTTCTTC. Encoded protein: CASSLAGDTYNEQFF.

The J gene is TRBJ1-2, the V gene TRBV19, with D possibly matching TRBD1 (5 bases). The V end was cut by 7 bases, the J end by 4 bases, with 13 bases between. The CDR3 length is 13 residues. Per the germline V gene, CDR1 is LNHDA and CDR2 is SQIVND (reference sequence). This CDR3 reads CASTPSGFYGYTF. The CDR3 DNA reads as TGTGCCAGTACCCCGTCAGGGTTCTATGGCTACACCTTC.

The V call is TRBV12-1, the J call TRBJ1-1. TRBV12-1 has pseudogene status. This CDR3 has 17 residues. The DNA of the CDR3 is TGTGCCAGCAGCGCAACTCCAGAGGTACCTATGAACACTGAAGCTTTCTTT. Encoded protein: CASSATPEVPMNTEAFF.

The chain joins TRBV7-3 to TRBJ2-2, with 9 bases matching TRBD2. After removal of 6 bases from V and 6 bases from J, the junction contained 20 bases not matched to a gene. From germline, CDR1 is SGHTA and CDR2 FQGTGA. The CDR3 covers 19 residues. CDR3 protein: CASSPNPTNSGGQPGELFF. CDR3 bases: TGTGCCAGCAGTCCAAACCCGACGAATAGCGGGGGTCAACCCGGGGAGCTGTTTTTT.

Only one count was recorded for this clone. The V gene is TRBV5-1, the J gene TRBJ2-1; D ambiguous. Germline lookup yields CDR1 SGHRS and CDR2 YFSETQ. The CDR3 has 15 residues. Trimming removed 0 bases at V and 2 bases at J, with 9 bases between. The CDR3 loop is CASSLGDEPYNEQFF. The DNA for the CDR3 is TGCGCCAGCAGCTTGGGAGATGAACCCTACAATGAGCAGTTCTTC.

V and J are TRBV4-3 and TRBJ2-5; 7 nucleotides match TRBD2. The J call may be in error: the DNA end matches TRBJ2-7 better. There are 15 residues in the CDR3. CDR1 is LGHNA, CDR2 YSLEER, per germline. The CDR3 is CASSQGWGGNYEQYF. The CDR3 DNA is TGCGCCAGCAGCCAAGGATGGGGGGGGAACTACGAGCAGTACTTC.

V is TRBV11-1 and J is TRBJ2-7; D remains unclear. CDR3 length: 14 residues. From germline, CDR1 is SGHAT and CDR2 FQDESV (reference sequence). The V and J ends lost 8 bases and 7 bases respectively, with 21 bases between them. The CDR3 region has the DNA TGTGCCAGCGCCGCTAGATACCCTTTGGAAGAGCAGTACTTC. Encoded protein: CASAARYPLEEQYF. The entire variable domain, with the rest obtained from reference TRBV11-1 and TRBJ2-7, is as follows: EAEVAQSPRYKITEKSQAVAFWCDPISGHATLYWYRQILGQGPELLVQFQDESVVDDSQLPKDRFSAERLKGVDSTLKIQPAELGDSAMYLCASAARYPLEEQYFGPGTRLTVT.

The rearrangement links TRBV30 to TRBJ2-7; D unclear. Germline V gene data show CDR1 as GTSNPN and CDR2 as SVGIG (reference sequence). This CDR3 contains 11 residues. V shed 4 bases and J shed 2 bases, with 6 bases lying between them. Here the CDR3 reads CAWNRAYEQYF. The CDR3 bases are TGTGCCTGGAACAGAGCCTACGAGCAGTACTTC.

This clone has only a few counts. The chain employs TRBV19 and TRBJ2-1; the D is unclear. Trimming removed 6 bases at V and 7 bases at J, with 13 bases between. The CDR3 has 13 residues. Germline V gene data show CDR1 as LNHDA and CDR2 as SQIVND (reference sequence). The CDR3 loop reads CASRTTYRNEQFF. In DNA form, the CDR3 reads TGTGCCAGTAGAACAACGTATCGTAATGAGCAGTTCTTC.

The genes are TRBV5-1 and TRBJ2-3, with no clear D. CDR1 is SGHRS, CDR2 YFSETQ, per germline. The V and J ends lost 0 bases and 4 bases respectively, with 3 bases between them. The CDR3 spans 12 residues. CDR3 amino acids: CASSLVSDTQYF. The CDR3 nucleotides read TGCGCCAGCAGCTTGGTCTCAGATACGCAGTATTTT.

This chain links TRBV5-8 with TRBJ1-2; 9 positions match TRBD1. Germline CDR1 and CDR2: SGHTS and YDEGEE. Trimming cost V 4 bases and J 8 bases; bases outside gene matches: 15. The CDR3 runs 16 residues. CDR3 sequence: CASSPWSSQGANGYTF. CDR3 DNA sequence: TGTGCCAGCAGCCCTTGGTCTTCACAGGGGGCTAACGGCTACACCTTC.

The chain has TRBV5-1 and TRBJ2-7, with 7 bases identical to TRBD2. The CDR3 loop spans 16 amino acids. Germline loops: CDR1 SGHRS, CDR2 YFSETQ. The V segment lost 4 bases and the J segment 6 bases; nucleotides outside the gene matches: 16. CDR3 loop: CASSLPRSGAPGEQYF. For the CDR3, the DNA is TGCGCCAGCAGCCTACCGCGGAGCGGGGCCCCTGGCGAGCAGTACTTC.